This T cell receptor (beta chain) emerged from a study of blood T cell repertoires in COVID-19. The CDR3 runs 13 residues. Germline V gives CDR1 ENHRY, CDR2 SYGVKD. Trimming removed 8 bases from V and 4 bases from J; junction bases left unmatched: 8. Original data processing: Cell counts per sample came from amplifying reference gene primers. Sequenced by immunoSEQ multiplex PCR; TCRdb stores in-frame clones only, minus some. V, J and clone size are taken as reported in that table, and D and trimming were inferred from the DNA itself. The data show about 350,000 clones, about nine tenths seen once. The sequence was obtained from a woman aged 55-69 years with COVID-19, enrolled during active disease. Sequencing input: peripheral blood. This chain links TRBV10-3 with TRBJ2-7; the match to TRBD2 covers 7 bases. The CDR3 DNA reads TGTGCCATCTCGCGGGGGATGTTTTACGAGCAGTACTTC. Translated: CAISRGMFYEQYF.